The 26 T cell receptor beta chains reported below all come from one sample, sequenced in a study of blood T cell repertoires in COVID-19. Profiling relied on immunoSEQ multiplex PCR, and the TCRdb table lists in-frame clones only, not all of them. Here the sample spans about 210,000 clones, about 83% being singletons. The material sequenced was peripheral blood. The receptors were sampled from a woman aged 45-60 years with active or convalescent COVID-19.

V and J are TRBV6-5 and TRBJ2-1; 12 bases align to TRBD2. Trimming took 4 bases from V and 8 from J; bases not matched to a gene: 6. The germline V gene encodes CDR1 MNHEY and CDR2 SVGAGI. This CDR3 region has 15 residues. The CDR3 DNA is TGTGCCAGCAGTTCCCCTAGCGGGAGGGCCCATGAGCAGTTCTTC. It encodes CASSSPSGRAHEQFF.

V gene TRBV7-9 combines with J gene TRBJ1-1; unclear D gene. Trimming left V 4 bases short and J 0 bases short, with 6 bases between. CDR1 is SEHNR, CDR2 FQNEAQ, per germline (reference sequence). CDR3 length: 13 amino acids. CDR3 sequence: CASSYQLNTEAFF. DNA of the CDR3: TGTGCCAGCAGCTATCAGTTGAACACTGAAGCTTTCTTT.

This clone was observed once. J is TRBJ1-3 and V is TRBV30; no firm D call. Trimming pared 3 bases from V and 4 bases from J, leaving 19 bases between. Per the germline V gene, CDR1 is GTSNPN and CDR2 is SVGIG (reference sequence). The CDR3 loop spans 16 amino acids. In nucleotides, the CDR3 is TGTGCCTGGAGGAGCCCCGGCGGTCGTTCGGGAAACACCATATATTTT. Its protein is CAWRSPGGRSGNTIYF.

The rearrangement uses TRBV2 and TRBJ2-1, with 8 nucleotides matching TRBD1. CDR1 is SNHLY, CDR2 FYNNEI, per germline. V shed 6 bases, J shed 4 bases, and the junction held 8 bases outside the gene matches. This CDR3 contains 15 residues. In DNA, the CDR3 is TGTGCCAGCAGCCTAGACAGGGGACCTTACAATGAGCAGTTCTTC. Residues: CASSLDRGPYNEQFF.

The V gene is TRBV2, the J gene TRBJ1-5; D unresolved. This CDR3 has 14 residues. CDR1 and CDR2 (germline): SNHLY, FYNNEI. V was clipped by 5 bases and J by 1 base, with 9 bases between them. The CDR3 protein is CASSYRTSNQPQHF. CDR3 nucleotide sequence: TGTGCCAGCAGTTATAGAACGAGCAATCAGCCCCAGCATTTT.

V is TRBV28 and J is TRBJ2-7; 10 bases align to TRBD2. V lost 5 bases to trimming and J lost 4 bases; unmatched junction nucleotides: 5. CDR1 and CDR2 (germline): MDHEN, SYDVKM. The CDR3 extends over 14 amino acids. Here the CDR3 reads CASSLGLAKYEQYF. The CDR3 region has the DNA TGTGCCAGCAGTCTGGGACTAGCGAAGTACGAGCAGTACTTC.

There are a few counts of this clone. The sample carries other DNA sequences with the same CDR3. The rearrangement links TRBV7-9 to TRBJ2-7, with 7 bases lining up with TRBD2. Germline assignment: CDR1 SEHNR and CDR2 FQNEAQ (reference sequence). The CDR3 is 12 amino acids. The V gene end was trimmed by 5 bases and the J gene end by 4 bases; junction bases not matched to a gene: 2. The CDR3 here is CASSPGGYEQYF. In nucleotides, the CDR3 is TGTGCCAGCAGCCCCGGGGGGTACGAGCAGTACTTC.

The rearrangement links TRBV28 to TRBJ1-5, with 9 bases identical to TRBD1. The CDR3 extends over 14 amino acids. V was pared by 5 bases and J by 3 bases, with 2 bases of the junction left unmatched. Germline CDR1 reads MDHEN; CDR2 reads SYDVKM. CDR3 loop: CASSRDRDNQPQHF. CDR3 nucleotide sequence: TGTGCCAGCAGTCGGGACAGGGACAATCAGCCCCAGCATTTT.

In its sample, this clone was seen once. J is TRBJ2-6 and V is TRBV24-1; unclear D gene. Germline values: CDR1 KGHDR, CDR2 SFDVKD. Trimming left V 5 bases short and J 2 bases short, with 3 bases between. The CDR3 loop spans 13 amino acids. The CDR3 DNA reads TGTGCCACCAGTGTTACTGGGGCCAACGTCCTGACTTTC. This codes for CATSVTGANVLTF.

The chain couples TRBV15 to TRBJ1-2; a weak D match, TRBD1 (6 bases). Germline values: CDR1 LNHNV, CDR2 YYDKDF (reference sequence). Trimming stripped 1 base from V and 4 bases from J, with 10 bases between. CDR3 length: 14 amino acids. As DNA, the CDR3 is TGTGCCACCAGCAGAGTGGACAGTTCCTATGGCTACACCTTC. Translation: CATSRVDSSYGYTF.

This chain joins TRBV19 and TRBJ2-3; TRBD1 matches at 10 bases. The junction had 9 bases not matched to a gene; V was cut back by 6 bases and J by 6 bases. Germline-derived CDR1 and CDR2 are LNHDA and SQIVND (reference sequence). CDR3 length: 15 amino acids. The CDR3 is CASRTGGTGADTQYF. In nucleotides, the CDR3 is TGTGCCAGTAGGACCGGAGGGACAGGGGCGGATACGCAGTATTTT. Supplemented by reference TRBV19 and TRBJ2-3, the full variable domain reads DGGITQSPKYLFRKEGQNVTLSCEQNLNHDAMYWYRQDPGQGLRLIYYSQIVNDFQKGDIAEGYSVSREKKESFPLTVTSAQKNPTAFYLCASRTGGTGADTQYFGPGTRLTVL.

CDR3 nucleotides: TGTGCCAGTAGGAGGGCTGGGGCCAACGTCCTGACTTTC. Translation gives CASRRAGANVLTF. The V and J genes are TRBV19 and TRBJ2-6; the D gene is possibly TRBD2 (5 bases). Germline loops: CDR1 LNHDA, CDR2 SQIVND (reference sequence). The V and J ends lost 6 bases and 2 bases respectively, with 5 bases between them. This CDR3 has 13 amino acids.

V and J are TRBV11-2 and TRBJ1-1; 7 positions agree with TRBD1. CDR1 and CDR2 (germline): SGHAT, FQNNGV. The CDR3 length is 15 residues. The ends lost 7 bases at V and 7 bases at J; junction bases unmatched: 15. CDR3 residues: CASTEGGAVSIEAFF. The CDR3 nucleotides are TGTGCCAGCACCGAAGGGGGCGCGGTCTCAATTGAAGCTTTCTTT.

Comment on this clone: Other DNA sequences of this sample code for an identical CDR3. V usage is TRBV5-5 and J usage is TRBJ2-5; 9 nucleotides agree with TRBD2. Trimming cost V 0 bases and J 5 bases; bases outside gene matches: 8. In germline, CDR1 is SGHKS, CDR2 YYEKEE (reference sequence). The CDR3 extends over 16 amino acids. The CDR3: CASSLELAGGRETQYF. The CDR3 nucleotides are TGTGCCAGCAGCTTGGAACTCGCGGGGGGGCGGGAGACCCAGTACTTC.

This clone was seen more than once but under ten times. The chain uses TRBV28 and TRBJ1-5; a possible D gene is TRBD1 (6 bases). CDR3 size: 14 residues. V shed 8 bases and J shed 3 bases, with 14 bases lying between them. CDR1 and CDR2 from the germline V gene are MDHEN and SYDVKM. The DNA for the CDR3 is TGTGCCAGCCGGGGCGGGGGGGCCAATCAGCCCCAGCATTTT. Translating gives CASRGGGANQPQHF.

This chain connects TRBV7-9 to TRBJ1-6; tentative D call: TRBD1 (5 bases). Germline CDR1 SEHNR, CDR2 FQNEAQ (reference sequence). Trimming took off 3 bases at V and 7 bases at J, with 13 bases between the two ends. The CDR3 has 15 amino acids. Here the CDR3 reads CASSFGGMGNSPLHF. The CDR3 DNA reads as TGTGCCAGCAGCTTCGGGGGGATGGGAAATTCACCCCTCCACTTT.

V is TRBV19 and J is TRBJ1-5, with no clear D. Germline V gives CDR1 LNHDA, CDR2 SQIVND (reference sequence). The CDR3 runs to 12 residues. CDR3 DNA sequence: TGTAGTTCGGGGTTACGAAATCAGCCCCAGCATTTT. Translation: CSSGLRNQPQHF.

This sequence joins TRBV19 and TRBJ1-2, with 7 nucleotides matching TRBD1. The CDR3 is made up of 18 amino acids. Germline CDR1 is LNHDA and CDR2 is SQIVND (reference sequence). V trimming: 4 bases; J trimming: 4 bases; junction bases outside the gene matches: 18. The DNA of the CDR3 is TGTGCCAGTAGTAATCAACCAGGGGGACCTCGGCTCGTCTATGGCTACACCTTC. Translation gives CASSNQPGGPRLVYGYTF.

The V and J genes are TRBV7-9 and TRBJ1-3; D is ambiguous. Trimming stripped 5 bases from V and 0 bases from J, with 8 bases between. This CDR3 contains 14 residues. Germline values: CDR1 SEHNR, CDR2 FQNEAQ (reference sequence). The CDR3 is CASSRDFSGNTIYF. In DNA form, the CDR3 reads TGTGCCAGCAGCCGAGACTTCTCTGGAAACACCATATATTTT.

This CDR3 reads CASSYPKPGGGYTF. The CDR3 region has the DNA TGTGCCAGCAGTTACCCGAAGCCTGGGGGGGGCTACACCTTC. The chain joins TRBV28 to TRBJ1-2, with D maybe TRBD1 (5 bases). The length of the CDR3 is 14 residues. V was trimmed by 4 bases and J by 8 bases, leaving 17 bases between them. Germline V CDR1 and CDR2: MDHEN, SYDVKM.

V and J are TRBV5-4 and TRBJ1-4, with D unclear. The V gene's germline CDR1 is SGHNT and CDR2 YYREEE (reference sequence). The germline V and J ends were trimmed by 3 bases and 4 bases, with 4 bases remaining between them. The CDR3 length is 12 residues. In nucleotides, the CDR3 is TGTGCCAGCAGCTCCCTTAATGAAAAACTGTTTTTT. Translation gives CASSSLNEKLFF.

This clone appeared a few times. The CDR3 region has the DNA TGCGCCAGCAGCTTGGCCGGCGGGTGGGCGAACACCGGGGAGCTGTTTTTT. Its translation: CASSLAGGWANTGELFF. The chain joins TRBV5-1 to TRBJ2-2, with D perhaps matching TRBD2 (5 bases). The CDR3 totals 17 residues. CDR1 and CDR2 (germline): SGHRS, YFSETQ. V was clipped by 0 bases and J by 0 bases, with 12 bases between them.

This sequence joins TRBV25-1 and TRBJ1-3, with D unclear. This CDR3 is built from 14 residues. The germline CDR1 and CDR2 sequences are MGHDK and SYGVNS. V was pared by 2 bases and J by 0 bases, with 5 bases between. CDR3 region: CASSEVRSGNTIYF. In DNA, the CDR3 is TGTGCCAGCAGTGAAGTCCGCTCTGGAAACACCATATATTTT. Based on the CDR3 plus reference TRBV25-1 and TRBJ1-3, the full variable domain is EADIYQTPRYLVIGTGKKITLECSQTMGHDKMYWYQQDPGMELHLIHYSYGVNSTEKGDLSSESTVSRIRTEHFPLTLESARPSHTSQYLCASSEVRSGNTIYFGEGSWLTVV.

The chain joins TRBV5-4 to TRBJ2-5; 8 nucleotides agree with TRBD2. The CDR3 covers 14 residues. V shed 10 bases and J 2 bases; nucleotides not matched to a gene: 10. Germline CDR1 and CDR2: SGHNT and YYREEE (reference sequence). DNA of the CDR3: TGTGCCTACGGGGGGGAATCGGGTCAAGAGACCCAGTACTTC. It yields the protein CAYGGESGQETQYF. The complete variable domain, with remaining parts taken from reference TRBV5-4 and TRBJ2-5, reads ETGVTQSPTHLIKTRGQQVTLRCSSQSGHNTVSWYQQALGQGPQFIFQYYREEENGRGNFPPRFSGLQFPNYSSELNVNALELDDSALYLCAYGGESGQETQYFGPGTRLLVL.

The V and J genes are TRBV9 and TRBJ2-1; possible D gene TRBD2, 5 bases. Germline V gene lookup returns CDR1 SGDLS and CDR2 YYNGEE. The CDR3 extends over 16 amino acids. Deletions cut 0 bases from V and 1 base from J, with 11 bases between. This CDR3 reads CASSVGFRGSYNEQFF. The CDR3 coding sequence is TGTGCCAGCAGCGTAGGATTTCGGGGTTCCTACAATGAGCAGTTCTTC.

V is TRBV14 and J is TRBJ2-1; the match to TRBD2 covers 8 bases. This CDR3 comprises 17 residues. CDR1 and CDR2 from the germline V gene are SGHDN and FVKESK. With 4 bases clipped from V and 0 bases from J, the junction kept 8 bases outside the gene matches. CDR3 coding DNA: TGTGCCAGCAGCCCTGGACTAGCTCTGAGCTCCTACAATGAGCAGTTCTTC. Translated, it gives CASSPGLALSSYNEQFF.